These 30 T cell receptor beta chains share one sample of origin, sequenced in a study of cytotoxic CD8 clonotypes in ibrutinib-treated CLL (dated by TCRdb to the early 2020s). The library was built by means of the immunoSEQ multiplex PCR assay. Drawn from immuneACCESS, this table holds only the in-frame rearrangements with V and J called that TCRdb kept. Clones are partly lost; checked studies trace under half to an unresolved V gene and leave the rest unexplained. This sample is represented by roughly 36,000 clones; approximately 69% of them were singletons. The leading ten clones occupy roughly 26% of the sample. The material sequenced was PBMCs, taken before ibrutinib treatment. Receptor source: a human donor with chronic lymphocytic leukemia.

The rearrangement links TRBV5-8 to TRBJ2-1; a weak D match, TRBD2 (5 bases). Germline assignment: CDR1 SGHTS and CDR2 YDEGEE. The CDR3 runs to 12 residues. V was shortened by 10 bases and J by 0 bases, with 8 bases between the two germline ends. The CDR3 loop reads CASGSSYNEQFF. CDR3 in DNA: TGTGCCTCGGGGAGCTCCTACAATGAGCAGTTCTTC.

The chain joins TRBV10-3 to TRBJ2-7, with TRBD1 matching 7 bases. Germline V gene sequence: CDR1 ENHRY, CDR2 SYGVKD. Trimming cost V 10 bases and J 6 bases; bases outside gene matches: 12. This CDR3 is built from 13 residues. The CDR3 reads CARSGTESSEQYF. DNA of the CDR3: TGTGCCAGGTCCGGGACAGAGAGTTCCGAGCAGTACTTC.

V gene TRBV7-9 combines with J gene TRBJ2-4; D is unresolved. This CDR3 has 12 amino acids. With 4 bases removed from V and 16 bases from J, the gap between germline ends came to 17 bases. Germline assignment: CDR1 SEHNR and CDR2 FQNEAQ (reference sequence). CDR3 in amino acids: CASSYSPGRAYF. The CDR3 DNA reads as TGTGCCAGCAGCTATAGCCCTGGAAGGGCTTACTTC.

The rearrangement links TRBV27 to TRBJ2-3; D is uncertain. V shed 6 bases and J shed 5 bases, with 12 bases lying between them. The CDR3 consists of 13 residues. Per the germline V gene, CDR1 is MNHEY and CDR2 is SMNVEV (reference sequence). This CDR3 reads CASRGWVEDTQYF. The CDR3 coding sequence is TGTGCCAGCAGGGGTTGGGTAGAAGATACGCAGTATTTT.

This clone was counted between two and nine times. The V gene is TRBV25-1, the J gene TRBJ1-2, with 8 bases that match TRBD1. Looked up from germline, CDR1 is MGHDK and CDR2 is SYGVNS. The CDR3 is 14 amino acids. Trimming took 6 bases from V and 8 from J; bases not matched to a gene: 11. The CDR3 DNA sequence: TGTGCCAGCAGCAATCGGGACAGGAGGTCGGGCTACACCTTC. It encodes CASSNRDRRSGYTF.

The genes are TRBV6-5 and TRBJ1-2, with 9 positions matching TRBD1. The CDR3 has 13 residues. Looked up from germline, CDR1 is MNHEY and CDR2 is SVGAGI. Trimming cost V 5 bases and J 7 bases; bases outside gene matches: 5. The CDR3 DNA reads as TGTGCCAGCAGTCGGGACAGGGCGAGTGGCTACACCTTC. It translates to CASSRDRASGYTF.

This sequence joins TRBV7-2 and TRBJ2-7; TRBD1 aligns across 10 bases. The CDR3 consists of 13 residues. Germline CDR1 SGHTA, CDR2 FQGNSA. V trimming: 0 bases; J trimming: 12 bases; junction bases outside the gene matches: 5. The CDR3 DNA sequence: TGTGCCAGCAGCTTAGCCCGGGACAGGGGACTGTACTTC. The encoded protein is CASSLARDRGLYF.

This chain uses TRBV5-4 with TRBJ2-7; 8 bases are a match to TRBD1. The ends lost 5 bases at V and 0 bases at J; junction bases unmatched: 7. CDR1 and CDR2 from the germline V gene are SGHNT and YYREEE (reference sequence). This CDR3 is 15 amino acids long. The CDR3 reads CASSPDRGSSYEQYF. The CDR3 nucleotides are TGTGCCAGCAGTCCAGACAGGGGAAGCTCCTACGAGCAGTACTTC.

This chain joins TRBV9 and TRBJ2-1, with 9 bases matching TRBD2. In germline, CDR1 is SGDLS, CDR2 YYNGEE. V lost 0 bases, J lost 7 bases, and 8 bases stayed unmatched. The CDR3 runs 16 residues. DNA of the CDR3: TGTGCCAGCAGCGTAGATTGGGGACTAGCCTCAAATGAGCAGTTCTTC. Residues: CASSVDWGLASNEQFF.

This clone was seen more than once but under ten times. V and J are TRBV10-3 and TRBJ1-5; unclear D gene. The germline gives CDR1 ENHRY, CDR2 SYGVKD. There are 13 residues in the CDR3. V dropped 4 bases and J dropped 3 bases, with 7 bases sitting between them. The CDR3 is CAISAADNQPQHF. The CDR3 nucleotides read TGTGCCATCAGTGCGGCAGACAATCAGCCCCAGCATTTT.

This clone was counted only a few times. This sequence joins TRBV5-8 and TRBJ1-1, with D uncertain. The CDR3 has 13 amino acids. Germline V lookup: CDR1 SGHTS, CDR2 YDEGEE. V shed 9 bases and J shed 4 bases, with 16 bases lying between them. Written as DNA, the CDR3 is TGTGCCACCGGCAGGCTACCGGGCACTGAAGCTTTCTTT. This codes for CATGRLPGTEAFF.

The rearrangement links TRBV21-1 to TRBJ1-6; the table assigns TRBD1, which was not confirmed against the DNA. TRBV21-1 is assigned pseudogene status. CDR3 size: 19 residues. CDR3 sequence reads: CASSEGQDIKFPYNSPLHF. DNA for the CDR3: TGTGCCAGCAGCGAAGGGCAGGACATCAAGTTCCCTTATAATTCACCCCTCCACTTT.

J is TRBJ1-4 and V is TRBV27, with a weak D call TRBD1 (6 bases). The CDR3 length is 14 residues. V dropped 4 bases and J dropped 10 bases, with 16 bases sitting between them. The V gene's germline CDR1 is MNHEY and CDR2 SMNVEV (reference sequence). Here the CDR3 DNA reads TGTGCCAGCAGTTCAGGACAGTTACTAGGAAAACTGTTTTTT. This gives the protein CASSSGQLLGKLFF.

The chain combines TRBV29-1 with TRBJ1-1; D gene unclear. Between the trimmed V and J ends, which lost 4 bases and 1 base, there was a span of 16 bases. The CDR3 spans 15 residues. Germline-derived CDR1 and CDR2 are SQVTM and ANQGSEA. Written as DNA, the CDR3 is TGCAGCGTTGCCGTCCGGTATACTAAGAACACTGAAGCTTTCTTT. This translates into CSVAVRYTKNTEAFF. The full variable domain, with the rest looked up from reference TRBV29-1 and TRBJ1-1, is SAVISQKPSRDICQRGTSLTIQCQVDSQVTMMFWYRQQPGQSLTLIATANQGSEATYESGFVIDKFPISRPNLTFSTLTVSNMSPEDSSIYLCSVAVRYTKNTEAFFGQGTRLTVV.

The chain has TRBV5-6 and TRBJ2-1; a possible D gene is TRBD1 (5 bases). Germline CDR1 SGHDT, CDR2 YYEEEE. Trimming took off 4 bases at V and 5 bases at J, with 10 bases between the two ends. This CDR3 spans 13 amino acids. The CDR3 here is CASSTKGHNEQFF. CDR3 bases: TGTGCCAGCAGCACGAAGGGGCACAATGAGCAGTTCTTC. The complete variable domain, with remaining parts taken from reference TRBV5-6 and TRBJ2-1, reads DAGVTQSPTHLIKTRGQQVTLRCSPKSGHDTVSWYQQALGQGPQFIFQYYEEEERQRGNFPDRFSGHQFPNYSSELNVNALLLGDSALYLCASSTKGHNEQFFGPGTRLTVL.

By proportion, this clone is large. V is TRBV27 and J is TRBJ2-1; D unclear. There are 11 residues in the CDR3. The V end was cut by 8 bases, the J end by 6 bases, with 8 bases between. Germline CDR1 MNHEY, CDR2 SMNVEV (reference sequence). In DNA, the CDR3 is TGTGCCAGCCTTTATTTCAATGAGCAGTTCTTC. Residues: CASLYFNEQFF.

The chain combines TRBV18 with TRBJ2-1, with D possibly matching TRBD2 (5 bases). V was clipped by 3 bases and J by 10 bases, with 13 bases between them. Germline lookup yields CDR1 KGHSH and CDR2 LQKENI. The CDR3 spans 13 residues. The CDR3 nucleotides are TGTGCCAGCTCACCGGTCGCTTGGGAGGAGCAGTTCTTC. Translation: CASSPVAWEEQFF.

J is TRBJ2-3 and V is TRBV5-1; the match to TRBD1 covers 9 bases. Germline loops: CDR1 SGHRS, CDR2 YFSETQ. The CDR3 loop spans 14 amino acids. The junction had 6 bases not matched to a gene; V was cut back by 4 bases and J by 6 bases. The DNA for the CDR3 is TGCGCCAGCAGCCTCGGACAGGGGCCGGATACGCAGTATTTT. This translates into CASSLGQGPDTQYF.

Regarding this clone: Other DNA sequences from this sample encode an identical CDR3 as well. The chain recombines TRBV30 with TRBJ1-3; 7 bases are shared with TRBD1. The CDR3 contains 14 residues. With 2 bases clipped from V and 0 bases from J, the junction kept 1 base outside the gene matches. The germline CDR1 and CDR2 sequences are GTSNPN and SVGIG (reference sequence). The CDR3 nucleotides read TGTGCCTGGAGTCCAGGGGGCTCTGGAAACACCATATATTTT. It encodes CAWSPGGSGNTIYF.

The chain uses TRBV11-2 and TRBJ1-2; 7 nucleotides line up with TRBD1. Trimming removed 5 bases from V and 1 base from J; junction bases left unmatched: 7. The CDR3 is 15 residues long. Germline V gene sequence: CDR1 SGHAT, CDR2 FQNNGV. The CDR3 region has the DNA TGTGCCAGCAGCGCCGGACAGGCCCATAACTATGGCTACACCTTC. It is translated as CASSAGQAHNYGYTF.

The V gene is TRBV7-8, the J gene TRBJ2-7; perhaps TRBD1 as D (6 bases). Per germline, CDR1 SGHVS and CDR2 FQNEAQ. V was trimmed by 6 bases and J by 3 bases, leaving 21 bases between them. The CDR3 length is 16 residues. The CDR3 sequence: CASRPLKGQSIYEQYF. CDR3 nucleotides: TGTGCCAGCAGACCCTTGAAGGGACAATCAATCTACGAGCAGTACTTC.

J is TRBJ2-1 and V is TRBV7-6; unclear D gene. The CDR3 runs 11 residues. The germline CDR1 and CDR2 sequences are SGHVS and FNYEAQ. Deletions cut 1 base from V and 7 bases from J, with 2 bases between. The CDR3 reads CASSLGNEQFF. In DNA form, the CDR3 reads TGTGCCAGCAGCTTAGGTAATGAGCAGTTCTTC.

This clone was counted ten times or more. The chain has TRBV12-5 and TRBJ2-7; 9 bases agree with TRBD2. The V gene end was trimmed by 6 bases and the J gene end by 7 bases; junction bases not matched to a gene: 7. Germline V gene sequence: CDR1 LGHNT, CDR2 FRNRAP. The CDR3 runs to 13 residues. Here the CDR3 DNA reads TGTGCTAGTGGGACTAGCGGACCCCTTGAGCAGTACTTC. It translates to CASGTSGPLEQYF.

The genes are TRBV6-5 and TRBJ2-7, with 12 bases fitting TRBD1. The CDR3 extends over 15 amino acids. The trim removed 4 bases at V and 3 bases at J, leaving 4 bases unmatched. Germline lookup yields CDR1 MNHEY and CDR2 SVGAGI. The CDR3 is CASSWGQGAVYEQYF. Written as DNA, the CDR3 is TGTGCCAGCAGTTGGGGACAGGGGGCCGTCTACGAGCAGTACTTC.

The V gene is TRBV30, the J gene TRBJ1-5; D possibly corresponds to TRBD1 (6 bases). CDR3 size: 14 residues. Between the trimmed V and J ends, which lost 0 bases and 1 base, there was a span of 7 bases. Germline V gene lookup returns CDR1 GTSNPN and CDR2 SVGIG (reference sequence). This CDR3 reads CAWSVGGSNQPQHF. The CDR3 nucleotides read TGTGCCTGGAGTGTAGGGGGGAGCAATCAGCCCCAGCATTTT.

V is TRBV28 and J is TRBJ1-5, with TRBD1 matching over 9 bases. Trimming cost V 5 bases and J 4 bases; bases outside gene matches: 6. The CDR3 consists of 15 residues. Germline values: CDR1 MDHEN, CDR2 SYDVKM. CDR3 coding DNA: TGTGCCAGCAGTCCCCCTGGGACAGGGAATCAGCCCCAGCATTTT. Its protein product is CASSPPGTGNQPQHF. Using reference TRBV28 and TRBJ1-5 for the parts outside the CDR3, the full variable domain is DVKVTQSSRYLVKRTGEKVFLECVQDMDHENMFWYRQDPGLGLRLIYFSYDVKMKEKGDIPEGYSVSREKKERFSLILESASTNQTSMYLCASSPPGTGNQPQHFGDGTRLSIL.

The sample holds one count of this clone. CDR3 loop: CASSQRQGLGPNEQYF. CDR3 DNA: TGTGCCAGCAGCCAACGACAGGGGTTAGGTCCTAACGAGCAGTACTTC. The rearrangement uses TRBV27 and TRBJ2-7; 8 bases are a match to TRBD1. Unmatched junction bases numbered 15, after V lost 6 bases and J lost 5 bases. CDR1 and CDR2 (germline): MNHEY, SMNVEV (reference sequence). This CDR3 has 16 amino acids.

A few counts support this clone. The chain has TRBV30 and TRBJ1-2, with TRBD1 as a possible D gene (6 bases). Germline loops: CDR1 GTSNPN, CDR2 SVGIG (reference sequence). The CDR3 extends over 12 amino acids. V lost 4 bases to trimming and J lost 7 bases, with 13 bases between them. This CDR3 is CAWKAGAGGYTF. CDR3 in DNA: TGTGCCTGGAAAGCAGGGGCGGGTGGCTACACCTTC.

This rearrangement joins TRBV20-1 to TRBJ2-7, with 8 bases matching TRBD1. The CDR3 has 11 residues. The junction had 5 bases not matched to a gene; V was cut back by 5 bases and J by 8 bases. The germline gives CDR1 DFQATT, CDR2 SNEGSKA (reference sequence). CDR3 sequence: CSAYAGGQQYF. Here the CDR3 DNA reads TGCAGTGCTTACGCAGGGGGCCAGCAGTACTTC.

CDR3 residues: CASTPRRETGELFF. The CDR3 coding sequence is TGTGCCAGTACCCCGAGGAGGGAAACCGGGGAGCTGTTTTTT. The chain joins TRBV19 to TRBJ2-2, with TRBD2 as a possible D gene (6 bases). CDR1 and CDR2 (germline): LNHDA, SQIVND (reference sequence). V shed 7 bases and J shed 5 bases, with 14 bases lying between them. The CDR3 totals 14 residues.